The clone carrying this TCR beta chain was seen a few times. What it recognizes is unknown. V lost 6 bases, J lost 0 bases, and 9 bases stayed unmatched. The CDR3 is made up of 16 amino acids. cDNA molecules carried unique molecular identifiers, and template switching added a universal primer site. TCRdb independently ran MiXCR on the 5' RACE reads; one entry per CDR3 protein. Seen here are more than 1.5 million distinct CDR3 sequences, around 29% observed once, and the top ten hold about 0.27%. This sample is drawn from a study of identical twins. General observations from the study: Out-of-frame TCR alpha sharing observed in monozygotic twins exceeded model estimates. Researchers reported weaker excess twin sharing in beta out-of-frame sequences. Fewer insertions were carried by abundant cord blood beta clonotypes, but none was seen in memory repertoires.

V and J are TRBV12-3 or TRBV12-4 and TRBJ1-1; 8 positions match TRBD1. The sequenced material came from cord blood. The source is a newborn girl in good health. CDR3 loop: CASSQGATLLNTEAFF. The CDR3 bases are TGTGCCAGCAGCCAGGGGGCTACTCTTTTGAACACTGAAGCTTTCTTT.